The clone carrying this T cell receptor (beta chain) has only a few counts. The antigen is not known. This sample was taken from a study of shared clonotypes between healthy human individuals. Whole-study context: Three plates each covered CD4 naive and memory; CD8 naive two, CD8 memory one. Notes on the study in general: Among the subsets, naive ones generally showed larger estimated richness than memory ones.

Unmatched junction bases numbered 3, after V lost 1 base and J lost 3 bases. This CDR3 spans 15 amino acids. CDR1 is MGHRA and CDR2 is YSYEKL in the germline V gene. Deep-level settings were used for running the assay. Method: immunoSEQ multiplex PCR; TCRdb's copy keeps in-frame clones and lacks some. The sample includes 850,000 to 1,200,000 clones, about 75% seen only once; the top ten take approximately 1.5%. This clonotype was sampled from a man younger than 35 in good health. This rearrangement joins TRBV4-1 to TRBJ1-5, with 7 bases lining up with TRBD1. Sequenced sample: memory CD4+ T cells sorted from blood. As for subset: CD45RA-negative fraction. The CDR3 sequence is CASSQGQGLNQPQHF. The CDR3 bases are TGCGCCAGCAGCCAAGGACAGGGTCTCAATCAGCCCCAGCATTTT.